A selection of T cell receptor beta chains follows, all from one sample in a study of brain T cells in children with intractable seizures. The method was immunoSEQ multiplex PCR; TCRdb's version includes in-frame clones alone and lacks a portion of them. The data hold 110,000 or so clones, with approximately 94% observed a single time. Sequencing used peripheral blood, obtained at surgery. Source of these receptors: a boy under two years old with hemimegalencephaly and intractable seizures. CDR3s include the opening cysteine and the closing phenylalanine or tryptophan. The D gene is left open where the match is weak. Not every row has a clone size; where given, it reads once, few, many or a size class.

.	TRBV10-1	TRBJ2-2	.	CASSVNTGELFF	TGCGCCAGCAGTGTAAACACCGGGGAGCTGTTTTTT
.	TRBV5-4	TRBJ2-1	TRBD2	CASSFRLAGTIYNEQFF	TGTGCCAGCAGCTTTAGACTAGCGGGGACAATCTACAATGAGCAGTTCTTC
.	TRBV3-1/TRBV3-2	TRBJ2-1	.	CASSQDQGAALSSYNEQFF	TGTGCCAGCAGCCAGGACCAGGGAGCGGCCCTGAGCTCCTACAATGAGCAGTTCTTC
.	TRBV21-1	TRBJ2-1	.	CASSKNQHRLAGDNEQFF	TGTGCCAGCAGCAAAAACCAACACCGACTAGCGGGGGACAATGAGCAGTTCTTC
.	TRBV5-4	TRBJ1-1	.	CASSVDRNTEAFF	TGTGCCAGCAGCGTGGACAGAAACACTGAAGCTTTCTTT
once	TRBV4-3	TRBJ2-3	TRBD2	CASSQGPGLAKYTDTQYF	TGCGCCAGCAGCCAAGGACCGGGACTAGCGAAGTACACAGATACGCAGTATTTT
.	TRBV7-2	TRBJ2-7	.	CASSRGGGSGYEQYF	TGTGCCAGCAGCCGCGGGGGCGGGAGCGGGTACGAGCAGTACTTC
.	TRBV5-1	TRBJ2-7	TRBD1	CASRPLPGQGPYEQYF	TGCGCCAGCCGACCCTTACCCGGACAGGGGCCCTACGAGCAGTACTTC
.	TRBV24-1	TRBJ2-7	.	CATSRKGSYEQYF	TGTGCCACCAGTCGTAAAGGGTCGTACGAGCAGTACTTC
.	TRBV6-1	TRBJ2-7	TRBD2	CASSEGTRREQYF	TGTGCCAGCAGTGAAGGGACTAGACGCGAGCAGTACTTC
.	TRBV7-9	TRBJ2-4	TRBD2	CASSLSLAGAKNIQYF	TGTGCCAGCAGCTTATCCCTAGCGGGAGCCAAAAACATTCAGTACTTC
.	TRBV30	TRBJ1-6	.	CAWSVGHGSSPLHF	TGTGCCTGGAGCGTGGGACACGGAAGCTCACCCCTCCACTTT
.	TRBV28	TRBJ2-7	.	CASSLRGKLNYEQYF	TGTGCCAGCAGTCTCAGAGGGAAGCTGAACTACGAGCAGTACTTC
once	TRBV19	TRBJ2-2	.	CASSITGAGELFF	TGTGCCAGTAGTATAACGGGAGCCGGGGAGCTGTTTTTT
.	TRBV27	TRBJ2-6	.	CASSFLSSGANVLTF	TGTGCCAGCAGTTTCCTCTCATCTGGGGCCAACGTCCTGACTTTC
.	TRBV28	TRBJ2-2	.	CASSVGGGIGELFF	TGTGCCAGCAGCGTTGGGGGGGGCATCGGGGAGCTGTTTTTT
.	TRBV28	TRBJ1-5	.	CASSFSNQPQHF	TGTGCCAGCAGTTTCTCGAATCAGCCCCAGCATTTT
.	TRBV6-1	TRBJ2-4	.	CASSDPGRRGKNIQYF	TGTGCCAGCAGTGATCCGGGGAGAAGGGGCAAAAACATTCAGTACTTC
.	TRBV21-1	TRBJ1-5	.	CASSKARGLNQPQHF	TGTGCCAGCAGCAAAGCGCGGGGCCTCAATCAGCCCCAGCATTTT
.	TRBV12-3/TRBV12-4	TRBJ2-7	TRBD1	CASSLNRGYEQYF	TGTGCCAGCAGTTTAAACAGGGGTTACGAGCAGTACTTC
.	TRBV14	TRBJ2-3	TRBD2	CASSRNSGIGTDTQYF	TGTGCCAGCAGCCGTAATAGCGGGATAGGGACAGATACGCAGTATTTT
.	TRBV12-3/TRBV12-4	TRBJ1-6	.	CASRARVWSPLHF	TGTGCCAGCAGGGCCAGGGTCTGGTCACCCCTCCACTTT
.	TRBV7-2	TRBJ2-1	.	CASSVYSREQFF	TGTGCCAGCAGCGTATATAGTAGGGAGCAGTTCTTC
.	TRBV30	TRBJ1-2	TRBD1	CAWSPRGLPVDYGYTF	TGTGCCTGGAGTCCGAGGGGGCTCCCGGTGGACTATGGCTACACCTTC
.	TRBV28	TRBJ1-3	.	CASSFFREDTIYF	TGTGCCAGCAGTTTTTTTAGGGAGGACACCATATATTTT
.	TRBV24-1	TRBJ2-4	.	CATSDPEAVKNIQYF	TGTGCCACCAGTGACCCCGAAGCTGTCAAAAACATTCAGTACTTC
.	TRBV6-5	TRBJ2-1	TRBD1	CASRGTGAWGEQFF	TGTGCCAGCAGGGGGACAGGCGCTTGGGGTGAGCAGTTCTTC
.	TRBV6-1	TRBJ1-4	.	CASSAPGRTNEKLFF	TGTGCCAGCAGCGCACCGGGCCGAACGAATGAAAAACTGTTTTTT
.	TRBV5-1	TRBJ1-2	TRBD1	CASSRGQGDGYTF	TGCGCCAGCAGCCGGGGACAGGGCGATGGCTACACCTTC
once	TRBV10-3	TRBJ2-7	.	CAIGKTQGRREQYF	TGTGCCATCGGAAAAACACAGGGACGGCGGGAGCAGTACTTC
.	TRBV3-1/TRBV3-2	TRBJ1-6	.	CASSQGPPSPLHF	TGTGCCAGCAGCCAAGGCCCCCCTTCACCCCTCCACTTT